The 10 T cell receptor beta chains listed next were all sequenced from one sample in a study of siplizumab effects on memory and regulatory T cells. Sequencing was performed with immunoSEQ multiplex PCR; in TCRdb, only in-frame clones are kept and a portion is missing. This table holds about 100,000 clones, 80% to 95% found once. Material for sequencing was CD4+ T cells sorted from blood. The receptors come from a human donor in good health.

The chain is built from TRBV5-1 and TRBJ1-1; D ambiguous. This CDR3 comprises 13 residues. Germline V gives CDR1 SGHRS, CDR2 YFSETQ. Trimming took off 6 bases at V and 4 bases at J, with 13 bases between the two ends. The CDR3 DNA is TGCGCCAGCACGGACCAAGACTCCACTGAAGCTTTCTTT. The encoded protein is CASTDQDSTEAFF.

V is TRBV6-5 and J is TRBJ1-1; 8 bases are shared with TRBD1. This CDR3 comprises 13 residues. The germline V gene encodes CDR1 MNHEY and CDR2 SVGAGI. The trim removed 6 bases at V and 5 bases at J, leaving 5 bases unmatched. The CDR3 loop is CASSHRGWTEAFF. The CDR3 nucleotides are TGTGCCAGCAGCCACAGGGGGTGGACTGAAGCTTTCTTT.

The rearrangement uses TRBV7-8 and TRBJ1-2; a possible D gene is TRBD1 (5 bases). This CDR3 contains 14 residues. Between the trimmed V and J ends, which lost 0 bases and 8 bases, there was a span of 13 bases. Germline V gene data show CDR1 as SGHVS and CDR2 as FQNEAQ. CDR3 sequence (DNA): TGTGCCAGCAGCTTAGCTGGCGGGGGGGGAGGCTACACCTTC. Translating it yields CASSLAGGGGGYTF.

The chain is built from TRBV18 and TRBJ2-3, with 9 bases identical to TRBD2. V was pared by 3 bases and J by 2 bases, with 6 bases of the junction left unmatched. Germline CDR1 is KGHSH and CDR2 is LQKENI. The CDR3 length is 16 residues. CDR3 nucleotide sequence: TGTGCCAGCTCACCGTGGAGCGGGGGGTTCACAGATACGCAGTATTTT. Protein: CASSPWSGGFTDTQYF.

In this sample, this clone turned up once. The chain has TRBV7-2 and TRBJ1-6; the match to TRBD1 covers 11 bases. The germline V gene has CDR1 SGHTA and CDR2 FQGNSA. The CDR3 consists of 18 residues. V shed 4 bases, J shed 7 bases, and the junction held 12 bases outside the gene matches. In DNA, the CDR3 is TGTGCCAGCAGCTGGCGGGGACAGGGGGGTTTTAGAAATTCACCCCTCCACTTT. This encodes CASSWRGQGGFRNSPLHF.

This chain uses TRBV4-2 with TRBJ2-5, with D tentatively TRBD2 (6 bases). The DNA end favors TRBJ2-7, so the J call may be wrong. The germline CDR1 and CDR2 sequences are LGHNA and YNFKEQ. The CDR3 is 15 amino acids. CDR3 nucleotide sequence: TGTGCCAGCAGCCAAGACCTGGGGGGATCCTACGAGCAGTACTTC. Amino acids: CASSQDLGGSYEQYF.

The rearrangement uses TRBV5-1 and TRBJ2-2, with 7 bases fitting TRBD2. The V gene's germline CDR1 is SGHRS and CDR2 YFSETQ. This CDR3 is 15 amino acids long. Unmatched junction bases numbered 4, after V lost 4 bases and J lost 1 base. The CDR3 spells CASSRVAGNTGELFF. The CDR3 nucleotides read TGCGCCAGCAGCAGGGTAGCGGGGAACACCGGGGAGCTGTTTTTT.

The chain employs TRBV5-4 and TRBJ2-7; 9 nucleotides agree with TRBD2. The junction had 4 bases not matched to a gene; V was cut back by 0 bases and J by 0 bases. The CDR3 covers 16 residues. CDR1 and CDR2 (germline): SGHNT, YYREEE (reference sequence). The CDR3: CASSLGSAGGSYEQYF. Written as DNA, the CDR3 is TGTGCCAGCAGCTTGGGTTCAGCGGGGGGCTCCTACGAGCAGTACTTC.

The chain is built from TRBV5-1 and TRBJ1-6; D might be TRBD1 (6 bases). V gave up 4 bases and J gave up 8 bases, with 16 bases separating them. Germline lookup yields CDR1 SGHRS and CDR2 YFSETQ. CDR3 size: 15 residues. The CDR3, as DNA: TGCGCCAGCAGCCCGCGGGGGACACATGATTCACCCCTCCACTTT. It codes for CASSPRGTHDSPLHF. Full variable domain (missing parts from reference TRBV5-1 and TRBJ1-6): KAGVTQTPRYLIKTRGQQVTLSCSPISGHRSVSWYQQTPGQGLQFLFEYFSETQRNKGNFPGRFSGRQFSNSRSEMNVSTLELGDSALYLCASSPRGTHDSPLHFGNGTRLTVT.

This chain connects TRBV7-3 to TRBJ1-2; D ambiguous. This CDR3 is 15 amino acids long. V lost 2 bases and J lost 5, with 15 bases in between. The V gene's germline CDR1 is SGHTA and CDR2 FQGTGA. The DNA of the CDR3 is TGTGCCAGCAGCTTAGGCTCCGGGAGCGGGTATGGCTACACCTTC. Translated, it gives CASSLGSGSGYGYTF.